The rows below give T cell receptor beta chains drawn from one sample of a study of blood T cell repertoires in COVID-19. The assay was immunoSEQ multiplex PCR, and TCRdb's table has in-frame clones only and misses some. The top ten hold approximately 2% of the sample, which has 110,000 to 150,000 clones, roughly 87% seen once. Sequencing was done on a sample of peripheral blood. The source of these receptors is a man aged 65-85 years with acute or convalescent COVID-19. CDR3s include the opening cysteine and the closing phenylalanine or tryptophan. D genes are given only for firm matches. Rows give clone size only sometimes, using once, few, many, or a class for an expanded clone.

NA	TRBV27	16	TRBJ2-5	TRBD2	TGTGCCAGCAGTTTTTCCGGGACTAGCGGGGGGGAGACCCAGTACTTC	CASSFSGTSGGETQYF
once	TRBV10-1	13	TRBJ1-1	NA	TGCGCCAGCAGTAACAAGCGGAACACTGAAGCTTTCTTT	CASSNKRNTEAFF
NA	TRBV11-2	15	TRBJ1-6	TRBD1	TGTGCCAGCAGCGACCGGGACAGGGTCGATTCACCCCTCCACTTT	CASSDRDRVDSPLHF
NA	TRBV7-2	14	TRBJ2-1	NA	TGTGCCAGCAGCTTAGTCGGGTCCTCAAATGAGCAGTTCTTC	CASSLVGSSNEQFF
NA	TRBV6-2/TRBV6-3	15	TRBJ2-3	NA	TGTGCCAGCAGTCCCAGGGCGTTTAGCACAGATACGCAGTATTTT	CASSPRAFSTDTQYF
NA	TRBV5-6	14	TRBJ1-2	TRBD1	TGTGCCAGCAGCTGGTCCGGGACAGGGACGGGCTACACCTTC	CASSWSGTGTGYTF
NA	TRBV3-1/TRBV3-2	13	TRBJ2-7	TRBD2	TGTGCCAGCAAGGGACGGGGGGCCTACGAGCAGTACTTC	CASKGRGAYEQYF
NA	TRBV14	13	TRBJ1-2	NA	TGTGCCAGCAGCCAAAACCGGGCGGGAGGCTACACCTTC	CASSQNRAGGYTF
NA	TRBV7-8	16	TRBJ1-5	NA	TGTGCCAGCAGCCGAGTCGGGAGAAATAGCAATCAGCCCCAGCATTTT	CASSRVGRNSNQPQHF
once	TRBV5-1	13	TRBJ2-1	NA	TGCGCCAGCAGCTTAGAAAGGCGGGATGAGCAGTTCTTC	CASSLERRDEQFF
NA	TRBV23-1	16	TRBJ2-7	TRBD2	TGCGCCAGCAGTCAATCTCGACTAGCGGTCTCCTACGAGCAGTACTTC	CASSQSRLAVSYEQYF
few	TRBV5-1	15	TRBJ2-4	TRBD1	TGCGCCAGCAGCTATAGAACAGGGGGCGAAAACATTCAGTACTTC	CASSYRTGGENIQYF
NA	TRBV7-3	16	TRBJ2-5	TRBD2	TGTGCCAGCAGCTTAAGTAGCGGGCCCCCCCGAGAGACCCAGTACTTC	CASSLSSGPPRETQYF
NA	TRBV5-6	12	TRBJ1-2	NA	TGTGCCAGCAGCTTGTATGAGTATGGCTACACCTTC	CASSLYEYGYTF